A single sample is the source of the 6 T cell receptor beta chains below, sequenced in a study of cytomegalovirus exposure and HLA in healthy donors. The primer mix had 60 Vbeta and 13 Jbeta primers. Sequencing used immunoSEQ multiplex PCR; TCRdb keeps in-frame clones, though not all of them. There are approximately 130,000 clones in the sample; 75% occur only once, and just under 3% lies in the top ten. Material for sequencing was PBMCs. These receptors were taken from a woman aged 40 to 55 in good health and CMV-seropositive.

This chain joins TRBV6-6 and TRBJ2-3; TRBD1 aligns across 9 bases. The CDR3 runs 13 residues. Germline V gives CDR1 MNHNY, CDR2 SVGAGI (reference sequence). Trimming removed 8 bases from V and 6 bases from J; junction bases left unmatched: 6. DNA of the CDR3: TGTGCCAGCCGTGACAGGGGGAGGGATACGCAGTATTTT. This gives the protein CASRDRGRDTQYF.

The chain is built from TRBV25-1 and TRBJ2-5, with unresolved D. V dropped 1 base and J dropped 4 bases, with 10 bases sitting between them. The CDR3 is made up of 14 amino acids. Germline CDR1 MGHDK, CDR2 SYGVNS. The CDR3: CASSESYPRETQYF. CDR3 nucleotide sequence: TGTGCCAGCAGTGAATCGTATCCCCGAGAGACCCAGTACTTC.

The CDR3: CASSEAVGAYGYTF. CDR3 nucleotides: TGTGCCAGCAGTGAAGCGGTAGGGGCCTATGGCTACACCTTC. The chain links TRBV2 to TRBJ1-2; TRBD1 is a possible D gene (5 bases). Per the germline V gene, CDR1 is SNHLY and CDR2 is FYNNEI. The ends were cut back, 0 bases at V and 4 bases at J, with 9 bases in the middle. This CDR3 has 14 amino acids. The full variable domain, rest sourced from reference TRBV2 and TRBJ1-2, is EPEVTQTPSHQVTQMGQEVILRCVPISNHLYFYWYRQILGQKVEFLVSFYNNEISEKSEIFDDQFSVERPDGSNFTLKIRSTKLEDSAMYFCASSEAVGAYGYTFGSGTRLTVV.

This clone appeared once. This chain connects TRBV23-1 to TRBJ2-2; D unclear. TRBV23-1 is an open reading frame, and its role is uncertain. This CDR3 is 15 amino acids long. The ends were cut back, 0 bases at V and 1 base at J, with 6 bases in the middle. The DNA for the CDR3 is TGCGCCAGCAGTCAATCCCGACAGAACACCGGGGAGCTGTTTTTT. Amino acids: CASSQSRQNTGELFF.

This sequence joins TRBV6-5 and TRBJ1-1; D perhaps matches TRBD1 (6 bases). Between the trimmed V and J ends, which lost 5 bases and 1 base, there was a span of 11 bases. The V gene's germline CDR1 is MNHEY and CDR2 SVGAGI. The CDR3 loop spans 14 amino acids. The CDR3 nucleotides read TGTGCCAGCAGTCCCCCCAGGGGGAACACTGAAGCTTTCTTT. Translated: CASSPPRGNTEAFF.

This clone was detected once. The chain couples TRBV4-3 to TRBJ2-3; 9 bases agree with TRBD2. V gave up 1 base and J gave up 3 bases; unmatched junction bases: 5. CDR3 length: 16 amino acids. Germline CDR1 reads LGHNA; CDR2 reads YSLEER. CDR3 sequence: CASSQGLAAPTDTQYF. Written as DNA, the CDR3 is TGCGCCAGCAGCCAAGGACTAGCGGCGCCTACAGATACGCAGTATTTT.